This is a list of T cell receptor beta chains from one sample in a study of beta chain features in type 1 diabetes. This table comes from immunoSEQ multiplex PCR, and its TCRdb copy is limited to in-frame clones, with some not included. Of some 99,000 clones in the sample, about 40% were seen once. Sequencing was carried out using stem cell memory CD4+ T cells from blood. These receptors were obtained from a young woman in good health. Both conserved end residues are part of each CDR3.

j_gene: TRBJ2-1; v_gene: TRBV19; CDR3aa: CASSLDRGTYNEQFF
j_gene: TRBJ2-7; v_gene: TRBV28; CDR3aa: CASSPSDRASYEQYF
j_gene: TRBJ1-2; v_gene: TRBV27; CDR3aa: CASSRDRASNYGYTF
j_gene: TRBJ1-4; v_gene: TRBV30; CDR3aa: CAWSYRTGLNEKLFF
j_gene: TRBJ2-1; v_gene: TRBV7-2; CDR3aa: CASSQTSRNEQFF
j_gene: TRBJ2-1; v_gene: TRBV5-1; CDR3aa: CASSPPLGQGQFF
j_gene: TRBJ1-1; v_gene: TRBV5-1; CDR3aa: CASSFTGGANTEAFF
j_gene: TRBJ2-2; v_gene: TRBV5-6; CDR3aa: CASSLVLTGKNTGELFF
j_gene: TRBJ2-5; v_gene: TRBV11-2; CDR3aa: CASSWEGNTQYF
j_gene: TRBJ1-1; v_gene: TRBV19; CDR3aa: CASSILTDNTEAFF
j_gene: TRBJ2-3; v_gene: TRBV2; CDR3aa: CASRLRREIDTQYF
j_gene: TRBJ1-1; v_gene: TRBV6-6; CDR3aa: CAGRGEAFF
j_gene: TRBJ2-2; v_gene: TRBV12-5; CDR3aa: CASGLVLGGQSGELFF
j_gene: TRBJ1-3; v_gene: TRBV4-2; CDR3aa: CASSQGPQNGNTIYF